This TCR beta chain originates from a study of cytomegalovirus exposure and HLA in healthy donors. PCR amplification relied on 60 Vbeta primers (plus 13 Jbeta primers). Only in-frame clones appear in the TCRdb table, and some are missing; sequencing was by immunoSEQ multiplex PCR. This table has about 110,000 clones, about 76% appearing once. CDR1 and CDR2 from the germline V gene are LNHDA and SQIVND (reference sequence). After removal of 5 bases from V and 1 base from J, the junction contained 4 bases not matched to a gene. The CDR3 contains 15 residues. This clonotype originated in a man aged 35 to 55 in good health and CMV-seronegative. Sequencing was done on a sample of PBMCs. V usage is TRBV19 and J usage is TRBJ2-1; 8 bases are shared with TRBD1. DNA of the CDR3: TGTGCCAGTAGTTCAACAGGGGGTTCCTACAATGAGCAGTTCTTC. Amino acid sequence: CASSSTGGSYNEQFF.